This record looks at one T cell receptor (beta chain) sequence and its context. Its cognate antigen is unknown. As defined, naive CD8 cells were CD45RO-negative and positively selected for CCR7, with terminally differentiated effector memory CD45RA+ cells excluded. The entry originates in a study of shared clonotypes between healthy human individuals. At the deep level, the assay was run. The table came from immunoSEQ multiplex PCR; TCRdb's copy has only in-frame clones and leaves some out. The table includes hundreds of thousands of clones, approximately 96% detected once. V lost 6 bases to trimming and J lost 2 bases, with 14 bases between them. This CDR3 has 15 residues. Germline-derived CDR1 and CDR2 are SEHNR and FQNEAQ (reference sequence). Broader study findings: With four donors compared, about 5% of naive CD4 clonotypes were shared.

This sequence was found in a woman in her thirties in good health. V gene TRBV7-9 combines with J gene TRBJ1-5; the D is unclear. The sample comprised naive CD8+ T cells sorted from blood. CDR3 in amino acids: CASSSSVRGNQPQHF. DNA of the CDR3: TGTGCCAGCAGTTCCTCGGTCCGGGGCAATCAGCCCCAGCATTTT.